Given below is one T cell receptor beta chain in context. Its specificity is not known. RNA in amounts of roughly 0.5 to 1 ug was reverse transcribed with random hexamers. One entry per CDR3 protein results from TCRdb running MiXCR on the immunoSEQ multiplex PCR reads. The repertoire consists of 150,000 to 200,000 distinct CDR3 sequences, with more than 85% occurring once and the leading ten covering around 0.16%. In Susac syndrome patients, recently defined diagnostic criteria for definite or probable disease were met. The data stem from a study of CD8 T cells in Susac syndrome. Study overall: At the time of blood draw, patients with Susac syndrome were therapy-naive, receiving corticosteroids, or receiving intravenous immunoglobulin alone. The study, taken as a whole, reports: The peak of CD8+ clonal expansion in Susac was seen in TEMRA cells and active patients.

Germline V gene data show CDR1 as DFQATT and CDR2 as SNEGSKA (reference sequence). The CDR3 runs 11 residues. V gave up 8 bases and J gave up 10 bases; unmatched junction bases: 7. This chain links TRBV20-1 with TRBJ2-1, with 8 bases lining up with TRBD1. This sequence originates from a human donor with Susac syndrome. Sequencing was carried out using CD8+ T cells from PBMCs. The DNA for the CDR3 is TGCAGTTCCAGGGGGCGGCGGGAGCAGTTCTTC. Residues: CSSRGRREQFF.